This T cell receptor (beta chain) appears in the sequencing data of a study of vaccination effects on CD4 cells after COVID-19 (dated by TCRdb to between 2021 and 2024). As for the study more broadly: Across the study, the median time from the second dose to post-vaccine sampling was 72 days (range 14 to 241). SARS-CoV-2 spike-specific CD4+ TCR repertoires from before and after mRNA vaccination were compared in COVID-19 convalescent patients and in infection-naive vaccine recipients. The full study included roughly 11 COVID-19 convalescent patients and a few SARS-CoV-2-naive healthy vaccine recipients. The Oncomine TCR Beta short-read assay on an Illumina iSeq 100 was used to sequence cultures from other donors in the study. The investigation overall reported the following: Among healthy vaccine recipients, nearly all vaccine-induced clones were SARS-CoV-2 mono-reactive, and only 1 of 255 was cross-reactive with common cold coronaviruses. Marked clonal contraction was observed in both infection-induced and vaccine-induced clones at late post-vaccination timepoints, consistent with waning T cell responses. The study was limited by a small number of convalescent patients, and early post-infection timepoints were lacking.

As encoded in the germline V gene (reference sequence), CDR1 is SEHNR while CDR2 is FQNEAQ. The junction shows trimming of 1 base on V and 5 bases on J, and the gene matches do not reach 0 bases of it. The CDR3 covers 13 residues, taking in both the cysteine and the phenylalanine. Solely the CDR3 DNA is kept, with 39 bases framed from the first base. In the ViraFEST assay, PBMC were stimulated with viral peptide pools, and antigen-specific CD4+ T cell clonotypes were then identified by expansion using TCR sequencing. After approximately 11 days of culture, CD4+ T cells were isolated with the EasySep CD4+ T cell isolation kit. Two doses of either the BNT162b2 or the mRNA-1273 mRNA SARS-CoV-2 vaccine were administered to participants. None of the healthy vaccine recipients had a prior SARS-CoV-2 infection, which was confirmed by nucleocapsid antibody tests that came back negative both before and after vaccination. Each well held fewer than 2.5 million PBMC cultured in IMDM containing 5% human AB serum, roughly 10 IU/ml IL-2 and gentamicin, along with roughly 10 ug/ml peptides. Half of the culture medium was replaced with fresh IL-2-containing medium on days 3 and 7. Unless otherwise noted, each peptide stimulation condition was cultured in triplicate wells. PBMC were separated from whole blood using Ficoll-Paque Plus gradient centrifugation and were then either cryopreserved at -140C or used fresh. The overlapping peptide pools covered the spike proteins of SARS-CoV-2 and of the common cold coronaviruses HCoV-NL63, HCoV-OC43 and HCoV-229E. The QIAamp micro DNA kit was used to extract genomic DNA from the cultured CD4+ T cells.

The library was generated by the immunoSEQ multiplex PCR assay. DNA from the CD4+ T cells that had been cultured and isolated underwent TCR beta CDR3 sequencing. The authors' analysis ran thus. Non-productive TCR sequences were discarded, and reads were trimmed to the CDR3 region, with only CDR3s of 7 or more amino acids retained. Antigen-specific clonotypes were identified with the MANAFEST web app by comparing expansion in peptide wells against reference cultures. To be called positive, a clone needed expansion at FDR<0.05 compared with the reference and with all other wells, an odds ratio greater than 5, and a frequency greater than 0.1% in two replicate wells. Cross-reactive clonotypes were defined as significantly expanded in SARS-CoV-2 spike wells and in at least one common cold coronavirus spike condition. CDR3 similarity was assessed by Levenshtein distance using the stringdist R package, and unrooted trees were constructed with ape in R 3.6.1. TCRdb took this table from immuneACCESS and kept in-frame rearrangements with V and J called. Such tables lack part of the clones; where checked against another copy, unresolved V genes explain under half of the gap, and the rest is unexplained. D and trimming were read from the DNA, whereas the V and J calls and clone size are those reported in that table. This sample is represented by approximately 15,000 clones; 60% to 80% of them were singletons. Together, the top ten hold less than 30% of the sample.

With regard to this clone: The antigen it binds to is not known. No base-level quality is on record; no much larger clone is a single base apart.

The receptor comes from a human donor who received a COVID-19 vaccine. The V and J genes are TRBV7-9 and TRBJ1-2; a stretch of 8 junction bases matches TRBD1. Material: CD4+ T cells from PBMCs cultured with HCoV-NL63 spike peptides, obtained after COVID-19 vaccination. This specimen's cell subset or site label, per the study, means: HCoV-NL63 spike overlapping peptide pool stimulation. The CDR3 here reads CASSLGTGYGYTF. The bases read TGTGCCAGCAGCTTAGGGACAGGGTATGGCTACACCTTC.